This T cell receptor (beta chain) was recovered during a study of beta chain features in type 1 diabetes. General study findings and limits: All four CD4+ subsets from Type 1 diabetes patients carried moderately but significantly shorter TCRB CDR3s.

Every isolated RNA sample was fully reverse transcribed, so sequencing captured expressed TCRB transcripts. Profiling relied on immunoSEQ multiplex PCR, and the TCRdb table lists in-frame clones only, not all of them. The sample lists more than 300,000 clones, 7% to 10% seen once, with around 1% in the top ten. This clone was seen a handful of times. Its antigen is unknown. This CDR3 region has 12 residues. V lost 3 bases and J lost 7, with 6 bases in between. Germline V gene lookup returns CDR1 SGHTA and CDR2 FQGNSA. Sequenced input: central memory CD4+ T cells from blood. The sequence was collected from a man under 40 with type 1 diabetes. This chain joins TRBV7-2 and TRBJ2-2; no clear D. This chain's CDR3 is CASSLLYGELFF. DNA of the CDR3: TGTGCCAGCAGCTTGCTGTACGGGGAGCTGTTTTTT.